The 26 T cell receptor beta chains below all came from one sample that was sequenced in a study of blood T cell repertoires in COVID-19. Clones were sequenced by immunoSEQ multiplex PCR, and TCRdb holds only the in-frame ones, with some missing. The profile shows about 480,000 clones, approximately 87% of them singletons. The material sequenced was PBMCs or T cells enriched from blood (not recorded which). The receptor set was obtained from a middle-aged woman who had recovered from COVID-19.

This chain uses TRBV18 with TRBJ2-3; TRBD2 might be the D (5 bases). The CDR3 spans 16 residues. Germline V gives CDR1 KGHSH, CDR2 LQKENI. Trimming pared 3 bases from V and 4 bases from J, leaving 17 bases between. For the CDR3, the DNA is TGTGCCAGCTCACCCGCCGATCCCCTAGCATCAGATACGCAGTATTTT. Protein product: CASSPADPLASDTQYF.

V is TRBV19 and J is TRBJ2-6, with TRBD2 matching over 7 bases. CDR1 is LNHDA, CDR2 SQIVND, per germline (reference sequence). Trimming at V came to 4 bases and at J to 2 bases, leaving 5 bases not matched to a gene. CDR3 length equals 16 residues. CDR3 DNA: TGTGCCAGTAGTAAGACTAGCAGTACTGGGGCCAACGTCCTGACTTTC. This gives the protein CASSKTSSTGANVLTF.

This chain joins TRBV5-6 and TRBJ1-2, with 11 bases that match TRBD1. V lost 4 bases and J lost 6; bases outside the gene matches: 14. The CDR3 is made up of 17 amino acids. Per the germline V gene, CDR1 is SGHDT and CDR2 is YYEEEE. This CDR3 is CASSPDRGRVGRDGYTF. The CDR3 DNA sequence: TGTGCCAGCAGCCCGGACAGGGGGCGTGTAGGTAGGGATGGCTACACCTTC.

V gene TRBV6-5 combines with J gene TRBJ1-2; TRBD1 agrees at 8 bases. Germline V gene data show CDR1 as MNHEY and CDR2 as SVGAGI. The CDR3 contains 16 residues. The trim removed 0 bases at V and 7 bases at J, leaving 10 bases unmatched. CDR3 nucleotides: TGTGCCAGCAGTTACTCGAATACAGGGGGAAATGGTGGCTACACCTTC. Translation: CASSYSNTGGNGGYTF.

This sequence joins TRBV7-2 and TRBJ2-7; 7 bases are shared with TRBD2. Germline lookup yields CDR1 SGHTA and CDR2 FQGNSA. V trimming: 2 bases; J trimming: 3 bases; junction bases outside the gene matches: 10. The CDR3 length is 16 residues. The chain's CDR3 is CASSLNAAGRGYEQYF. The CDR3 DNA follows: TGTGCCAGCAGCTTAAATGCGGCGGGGAGGGGCTACGAGCAGTACTTC.

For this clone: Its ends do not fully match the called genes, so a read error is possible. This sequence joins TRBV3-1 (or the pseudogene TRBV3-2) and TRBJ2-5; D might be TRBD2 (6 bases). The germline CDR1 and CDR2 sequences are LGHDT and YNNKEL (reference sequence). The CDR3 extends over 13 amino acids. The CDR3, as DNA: TGTGCCAGCAGCCAAGATCGTAGAAGGGAGGAGGACTTC. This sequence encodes CASSQDRRREEDF.

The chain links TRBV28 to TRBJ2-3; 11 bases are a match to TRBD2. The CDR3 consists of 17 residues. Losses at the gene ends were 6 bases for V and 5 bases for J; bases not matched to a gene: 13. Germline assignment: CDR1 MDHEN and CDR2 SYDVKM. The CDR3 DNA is TGTGCCAGCAGCCCCATACTAGCGGGAGCCCAGCAAGATACGCAGTATTTT. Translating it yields CASSPILAGAQQDTQYF.

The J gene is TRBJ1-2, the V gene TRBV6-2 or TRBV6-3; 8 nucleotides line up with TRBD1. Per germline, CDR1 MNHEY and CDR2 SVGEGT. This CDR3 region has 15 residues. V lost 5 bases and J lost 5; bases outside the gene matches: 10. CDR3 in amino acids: CASSGEWTGRYGYTF. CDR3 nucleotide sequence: TGTGCCAGCAGTGGGGAATGGACAGGGCGGTATGGCTACACCTTC.

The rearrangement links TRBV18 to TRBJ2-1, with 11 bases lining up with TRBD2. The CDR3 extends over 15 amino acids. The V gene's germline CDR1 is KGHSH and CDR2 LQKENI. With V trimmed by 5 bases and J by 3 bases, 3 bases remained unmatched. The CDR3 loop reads CASSTGTSGYNEQFF. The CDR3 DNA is TGTGCCAGCTCAACCGGGACTAGCGGCTACAATGAGCAGTTCTTC.

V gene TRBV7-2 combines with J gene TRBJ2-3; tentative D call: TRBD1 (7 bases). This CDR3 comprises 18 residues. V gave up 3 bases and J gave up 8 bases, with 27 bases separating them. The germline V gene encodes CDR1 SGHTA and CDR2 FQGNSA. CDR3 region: CASSFGPMGGTYRGTQYF. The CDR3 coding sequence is TGTGCCAGCAGCTTTGGACCCATGGGCGGGACCTACAGGGGTACGCAGTATTTT.

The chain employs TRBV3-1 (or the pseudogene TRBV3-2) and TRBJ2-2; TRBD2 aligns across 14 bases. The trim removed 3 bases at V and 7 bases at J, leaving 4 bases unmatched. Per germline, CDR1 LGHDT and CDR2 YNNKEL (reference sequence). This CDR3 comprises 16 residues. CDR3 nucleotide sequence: TGTGCCAGCAGCCAGGGACTAGCGGGAGTTGGCGGGGAGCTGTTTTTT. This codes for CASSQGLAGVGGELFF.

CDR3: CAITRDREGSQYF. The CDR3 coding sequence is TGTGCCATCACCCGGGACAGGGAAGGTTCCCAGTACTTC. The chain uses TRBV10-3 and TRBJ2-5; TRBD1 matches 9 bases. The CDR3 spans 13 residues. V was pared by 7 bases and J by 9 bases, with 9 bases of the junction left unmatched. Germline CDR1 ENHRY, CDR2 SYGVKD.

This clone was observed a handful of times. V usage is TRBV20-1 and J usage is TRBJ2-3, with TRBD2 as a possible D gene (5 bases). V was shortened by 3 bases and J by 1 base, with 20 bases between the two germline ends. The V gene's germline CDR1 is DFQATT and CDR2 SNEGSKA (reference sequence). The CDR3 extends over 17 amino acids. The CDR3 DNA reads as TGCAGTGCTAGTGTCGCGGGCCAAGCCACTGGCACAGATACGCAGTATTTT. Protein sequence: CSASVAGQATGTDTQYF.

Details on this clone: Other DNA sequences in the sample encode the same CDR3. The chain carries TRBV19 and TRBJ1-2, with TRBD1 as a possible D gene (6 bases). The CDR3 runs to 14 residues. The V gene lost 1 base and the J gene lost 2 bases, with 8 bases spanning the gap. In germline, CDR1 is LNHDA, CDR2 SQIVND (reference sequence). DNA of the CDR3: TGTGCCAGTAGTATAGGGCAGGGGAACTATGGCTACACCTTC. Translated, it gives CASSIGQGNYGYTF.

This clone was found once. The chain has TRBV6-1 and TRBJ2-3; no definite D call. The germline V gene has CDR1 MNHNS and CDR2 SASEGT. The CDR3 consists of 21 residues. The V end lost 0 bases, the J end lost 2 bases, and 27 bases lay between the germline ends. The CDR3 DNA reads TGTGCCAGCAGTGAAGCGCTACCTCCTCGACACGTGACCCTTCTCACAGATACGCAGTATTTT. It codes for CASSEALPPRHVTLLTDTQYF.

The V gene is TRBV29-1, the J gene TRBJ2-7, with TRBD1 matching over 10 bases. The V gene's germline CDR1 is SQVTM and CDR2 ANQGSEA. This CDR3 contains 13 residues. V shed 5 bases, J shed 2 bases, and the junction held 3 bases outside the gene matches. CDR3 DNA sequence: TGCAGCGTTTCCGGACAGGGGGCCTACGAGCAGTACTTC. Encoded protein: CSVSGQGAYEQYF.

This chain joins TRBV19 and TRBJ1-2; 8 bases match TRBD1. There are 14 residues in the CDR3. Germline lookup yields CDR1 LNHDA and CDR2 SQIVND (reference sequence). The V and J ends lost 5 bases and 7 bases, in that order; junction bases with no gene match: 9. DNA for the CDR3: TGTGCCAGTAGTCGGCGGGGACAGGCCTCTGGCTACACCTTC. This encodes CASSRRGQASGYTF. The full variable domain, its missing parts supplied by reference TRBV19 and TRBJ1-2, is DGGITQSPKYLFRKEGQNVTLSCEQNLNHDAMYWYRQDPGQGLRLIYYSQIVNDFQKGDIAEGYSVSREKKESFPLTVTSAQKNPTAFYLCASSRRGQASGYTFGSGTRLTVV.

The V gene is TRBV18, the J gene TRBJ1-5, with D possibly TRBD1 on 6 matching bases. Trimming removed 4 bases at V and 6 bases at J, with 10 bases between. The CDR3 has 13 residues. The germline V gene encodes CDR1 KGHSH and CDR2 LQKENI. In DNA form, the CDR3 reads TGTGCCAGCTCACAGGGGGAGAGTCAGCCCCAGCATTTT. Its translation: CASSQGESQPQHF.

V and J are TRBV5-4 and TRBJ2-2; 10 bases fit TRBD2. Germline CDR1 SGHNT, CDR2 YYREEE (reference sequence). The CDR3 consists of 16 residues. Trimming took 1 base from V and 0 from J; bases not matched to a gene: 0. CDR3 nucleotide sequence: TGTGCCAGCAGCTTGACTAGCGGGGCGAACACCGGGGAGCTGTTTTTT. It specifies CASSLTSGANTGELFF.

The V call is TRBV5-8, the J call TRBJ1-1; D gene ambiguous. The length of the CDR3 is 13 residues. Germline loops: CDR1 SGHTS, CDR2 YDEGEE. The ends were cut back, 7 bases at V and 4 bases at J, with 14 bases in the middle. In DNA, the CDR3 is TGTGCCAGCCTCGAGGTCGAGTTCACTGAAGCTTTCTTT. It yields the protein CASLEVEFTEAFF. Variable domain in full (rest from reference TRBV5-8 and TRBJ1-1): EAGVTQSPTHLIKTRGQQATLRCSPISGHTSVYWYQQALGLGLQFLLWYDEGEERNRGNFPPRFSGRQFPNYSSELNVNALELEDSALYLCASLEVEFTEAFFGQGTRLTVV.

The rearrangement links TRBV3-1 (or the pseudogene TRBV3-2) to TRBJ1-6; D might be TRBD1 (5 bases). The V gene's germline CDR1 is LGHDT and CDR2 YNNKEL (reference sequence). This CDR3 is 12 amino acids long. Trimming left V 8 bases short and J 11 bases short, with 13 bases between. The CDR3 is CASGGGIAPLHF. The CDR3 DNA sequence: TGTGCCAGCGGCGGGGGAATAGCACCCCTCCACTTT.

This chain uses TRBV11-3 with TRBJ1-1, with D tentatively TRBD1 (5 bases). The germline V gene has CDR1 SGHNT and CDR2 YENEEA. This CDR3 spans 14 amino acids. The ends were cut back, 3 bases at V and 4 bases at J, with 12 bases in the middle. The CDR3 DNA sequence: TGTGCCAGCAGCTTTAGGGTGGGGGGCACTGAAGCTTTCTTT. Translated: CASSFRVGGTEAFF.

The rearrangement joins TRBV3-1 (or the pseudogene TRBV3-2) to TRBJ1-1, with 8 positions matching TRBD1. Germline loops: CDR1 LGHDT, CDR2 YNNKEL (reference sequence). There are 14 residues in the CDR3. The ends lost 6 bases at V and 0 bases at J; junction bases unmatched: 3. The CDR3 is CASSYRGMNTEAFF. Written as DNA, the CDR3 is TGTGCCAGCAGTTACAGGGGGATGAACACTGAAGCTTTCTTT.

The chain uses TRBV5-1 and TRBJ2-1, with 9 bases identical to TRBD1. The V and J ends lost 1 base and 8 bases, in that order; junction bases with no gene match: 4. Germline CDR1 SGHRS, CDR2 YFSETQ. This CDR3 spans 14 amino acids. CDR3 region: CASSLIGDRDEQFF. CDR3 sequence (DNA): TGCGCCAGCAGCTTGATCGGGGACAGGGATGAGCAGTTCTTC.

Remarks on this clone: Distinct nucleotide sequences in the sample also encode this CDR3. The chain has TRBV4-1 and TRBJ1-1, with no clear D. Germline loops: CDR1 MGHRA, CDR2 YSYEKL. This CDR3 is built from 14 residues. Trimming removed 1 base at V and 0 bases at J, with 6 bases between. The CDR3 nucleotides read TGCGCCAGCAGCCAAGTTGCGGTGAACACTGAAGCTTTCTTT. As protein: CASSQVAVNTEAFF.

The CDR3 spells CASSPVPGQGRDTEAFF. The CDR3 nucleotides are TGTGCCAGCTCACCAGTCCCGGGACAGGGTCGGGACACTGAAGCTTTCTTT. The V and J genes are TRBV18 and TRBJ1-1; 9 bases line up with TRBD1. There are 17 residues in the CDR3. Germline CDR1 is KGHSH and CDR2 is LQKENI. The junction had 10 bases not matched to a gene; V was cut back by 2 bases and J by 3 bases.